Each of the 14 T cell receptor beta chains below was sequenced from the same sample in a study of shared clonotypes between healthy human individuals. Libraries were prepared by immunoSEQ multiplex PCR; TCRdb keeps only in-frame clonotypes and omits some of them. This sample carries fewer than 550,000 clones, 60% to 80% of them seen once, and the ten largest clones take approximately 12%. What was sequenced was PBMCs. The source of these receptors is a woman between 40 and 50 years old in good health. Some clones in this sample may be carry-over from other donors' samples.

This chain connects TRBV18 to TRBJ2-5; D perhaps matches TRBD2 (6 bases). This CDR3 spans 18 amino acids. Germline V lookup: CDR1 KGHSH, CDR2 LQKENI. Trimming removed 4 bases from V and 1 base from J, with 22 bases in between. The CDR3 loop is CASSRSPFGGGIQETQYF. The CDR3 nucleotides read TGTGCCAGCTCACGCTCCCCCTTCGGTGGCGGGATCCAAGAGACCCAGTACTTC.

This chain connects TRBV10-3 to TRBJ2-1, with 7 bases that match TRBD1. The germline CDR1 and CDR2 sequences are ENHRY and SYGVKD. V shed 6 bases, J shed 1 base, and the junction held 3 bases outside the gene matches. This CDR3 comprises 14 residues. DNA of the CDR3: TGTGCCATCAGGGAGGACAGGTCCTACAATGAGCAGTTCTTC. Protein: CAIREDRSYNEQFF.

The V and J genes are TRBV12-5 and TRBJ1-2; the match to TRBD1 covers 10 bases. V gave up 0 bases and J gave up 4 bases; unmatched junction bases: 8. Germline V gene lookup returns CDR1 LGHNT and CDR2 FRNRAP. The CDR3 length is 17 residues. DNA of the CDR3: TGTGCTAGTGGTTTGGTGACCTCGGGACAGGGGATCTATGGCTACACCTTC. Residues: CASGLVTSGQGIYGYTF.

V and J are TRBV6-5 and TRBJ1-4; possible D gene TRBD1, 5 bases. V shed 7 bases and J shed 4 bases, with 13 bases lying between them. The CDR3 has 14 residues. Germline CDR1 is MNHEY and CDR2 is SVGAGI. The CDR3 loop reads CASMEGLNNEKLFF. CDR3 sequence (DNA): TGTGCCAGCATGGAGGGGTTGAATAATGAAAAACTGTTTTTT.

The CDR3 region is CATSSTDTQYF. The CDR3 DNA is TGTGCCACGTCTAGCACAGATACGCAGTATTTT. V is TRBV10-3 and J is TRBJ2-3; D remains unclear. There are 11 residues in the CDR3. Germline V gives CDR1 ENHRY, CDR2 SYGVKD. Trimming shortened V by 10 bases and J by 0 bases, and 5 bases separated the two germline ends.

This clone appeared a few times. The same CDR3 also results from other DNA sequences found in this sample. J is TRBJ2-7 and V is TRBV20-1; no firm D call. V lost 3 bases to trimming and J lost 1 base, with 4 bases between them. Germline loops: CDR1 DFQATT, CDR2 SNEGSKA (reference sequence). The CDR3 runs to 11 residues. The chain's CDR3 is CSASRSYEQYF. The CDR3 coding sequence is TGCAGTGCTAGCCGGTCCTACGAGCAGTACTTC.

J is TRBJ2-7 and V is TRBV28; weak D call: TRBD1 (5 bases). Per germline, CDR1 MDHEN and CDR2 SYDVKM. V was trimmed by 5 bases and J by 2 bases, leaving 13 bases between them. CDR3 length equals 14 residues. The CDR3 region is CASSGSTGTYEQYF. DNA of the CDR3: TGTGCCAGCAGTGGAAGCACAGGAACCTACGAGCAGTACTTC.

This rearrangement joins TRBV28 to TRBJ2-5; D tentatively reads TRBD1 or TRBD2 (5 bases each). The CDR3 spans 15 residues. V gave up 6 bases and J gave up 5 bases, with 19 bases separating them. The germline gives CDR1 MDHEN, CDR2 SYDVKM. The CDR3 DNA is TGTGCCAGCAGGCCTCGGGTGGGGCAGCGGGAGACCCAGTACTTC. This sequence encodes CASRPRVGQRETQYF.

The chain joins TRBV15 to TRBJ2-7; 9 bases fit TRBD1. This CDR3 is built from 20 residues. Germline V lookup: CDR1 LNHNV, CDR2 YYDKDF (reference sequence). The V gene end was trimmed by 0 bases and the J gene end by 5 bases; junction bases not matched to a gene: 20. The chain's CDR3 is CATSRDDPKGLRDRVDEQYF. DNA for the CDR3: TGTGCCACCAGCAGAGATGACCCGAAGGGGCTTCGGGACAGGGTTGACGAGCAGTACTTC.

This clone was recorded a few times. This sequence joins TRBV30 and TRBJ1-5, with 9 bases that match TRBD1. CDR1 is GTSNPN, CDR2 SVGIG, per germline (reference sequence). The CDR3 runs 16 residues. The ends lost 5 bases at V and 2 bases at J; junction bases unmatched: 10. For the CDR3, the DNA is TGTGCCTGGCTGGGACAGGGTAAGGAAGGCAATCAGCCCCAGCATTTT. Its translation: CAWLGQGKEGNQPQHF.

The chain carries TRBV7-9 and TRBJ2-3; TRBD2 matches at 12 bases. Germline V gene sequence: CDR1 SEHNR, CDR2 FQNEAQ (reference sequence). The J segment lost 5 bases and the V segment lost 7 bases, leaving 7 bases of the junction unmatched. This CDR3 region has 15 residues. CDR3 residues: CASTSTSGSEDTQYF. The CDR3 DNA sequence: TGTGCCAGCACCTCGACTAGCGGGAGTGAAGATACGCAGTATTTT.

V usage is TRBV5-4 and J usage is TRBJ2-2; 9 bases line up with TRBD1. The length of the CDR3 is 16 residues. Germline CDR1 and CDR2: SGHNT and YYREEE (reference sequence). V shed 4 bases, J shed 3 bases, and the junction held 7 bases outside the gene matches. The CDR3 here is CASSPGTGRDTGELFF. In DNA form, the CDR3 reads TGTGCCAGCAGCCCTGGGACAGGGCGGGACACCGGGGAGCTGTTTTTT.

The rearrangement joins TRBV19 to TRBJ2-1; D may be TRBD1 (7 bases). The CDR3 is made up of 13 amino acids. Trimming pared 6 bases from V and 9 bases from J, leaving 15 bases between. Germline V CDR1 and CDR2: LNHDA, SQIVND (reference sequence). The CDR3 region is CASRPGGLGEQFF. The CDR3 DNA reads TGTGCCAGTAGGCCAGGGGGGTTAGGTGAGCAGTTCTTC. Based on the CDR3 plus reference TRBV19 and TRBJ2-1, the full variable domain is DGGITQSPKYLFRKEGQNVTLSCEQNLNHDAMYWYRQDPGQGLRLIYYSQIVNDFQKGDIAEGYSVSREKKESFPLTVTSAQKNPTAFYLCASRPGGLGEQFFGPGTRLTVL.

A note on this clone: A read error is possible here, since a much larger clone lies one base away. The same CDR3 arises from other DNA sequences in this sample as well. V and J are TRBV11-2 and TRBJ1-1; D remains unclear. The CDR3 is 13 amino acids. Trimming pared 1 base from V and 1 base from J, leaving 4 bases between. Germline values: CDR1 SGHAT, CDR2 FQNNGV. The CDR3 is CASSLAGNTEAFF. DNA of the CDR3: TGTGCCAGCAGCTTAGCAGGGAACACTGAAGCTTTCTTT.